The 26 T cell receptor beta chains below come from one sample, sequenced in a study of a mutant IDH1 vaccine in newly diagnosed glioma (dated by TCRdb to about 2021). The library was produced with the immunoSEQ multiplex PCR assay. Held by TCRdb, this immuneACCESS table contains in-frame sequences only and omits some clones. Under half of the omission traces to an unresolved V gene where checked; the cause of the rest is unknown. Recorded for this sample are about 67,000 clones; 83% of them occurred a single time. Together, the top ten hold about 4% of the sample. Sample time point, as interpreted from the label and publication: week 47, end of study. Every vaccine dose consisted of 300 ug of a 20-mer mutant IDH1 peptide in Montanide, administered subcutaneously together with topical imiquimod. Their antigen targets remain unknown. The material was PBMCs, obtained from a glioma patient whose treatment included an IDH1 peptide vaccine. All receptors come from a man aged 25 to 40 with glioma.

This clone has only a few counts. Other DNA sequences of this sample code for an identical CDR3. In DNA form, the CDR3 reads TGTGCCTGGAGTGTACAGGGTCAGCCCCAGCATTTT. Its protein product is CAWSVQGQPQHF. This chain connects TRBV30 to TRBJ1-5, with D possibly TRBD1 on 6 matching bases. This CDR3 spans 12 amino acids. CDR1 and CDR2 from the germline V gene are GTSNPN and SVGIG (reference sequence). Trimming shortened V by 0 bases and J by 6 bases, and 6 bases separated the two germline ends.

In nucleotides, the CDR3 is TGTGCCAGCAGCTTCGGACAGGGGGCTTCCTACGAGCAGTACTTC. Translated, it gives CASSFGQGASYEQYF. J is TRBJ2-7 and V is TRBV7-8; 11 positions agree with TRBD1. Per germline, CDR1 SGHVS and CDR2 FQNEAQ. The J segment lost 1 base and the V segment lost 3 bases, leaving 2 bases of the junction unmatched. The CDR3 runs to 15 residues.

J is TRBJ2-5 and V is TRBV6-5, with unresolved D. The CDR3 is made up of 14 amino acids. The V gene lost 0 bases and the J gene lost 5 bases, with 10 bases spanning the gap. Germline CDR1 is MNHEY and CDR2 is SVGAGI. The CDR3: CASSYSGSHETQYF. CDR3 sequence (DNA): TGTGCCAGCAGTTACTCGGGTAGCCACGAGACCCAGTACTTC.

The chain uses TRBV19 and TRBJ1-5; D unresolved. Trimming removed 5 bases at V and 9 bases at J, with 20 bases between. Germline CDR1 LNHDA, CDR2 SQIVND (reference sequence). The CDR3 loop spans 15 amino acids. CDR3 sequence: CASSDDSPGMVPQHF. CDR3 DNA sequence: TGTGCCAGTAGTGACGACTCCCCCGGAATGGTGCCCCAGCATTTT.

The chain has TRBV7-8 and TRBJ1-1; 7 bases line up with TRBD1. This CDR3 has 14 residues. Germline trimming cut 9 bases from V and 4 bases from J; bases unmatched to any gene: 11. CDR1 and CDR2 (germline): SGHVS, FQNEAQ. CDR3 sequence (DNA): TGTGCCAGTAAGGCCGACAGGGCCTCCACTGAAGCTTTCTTT. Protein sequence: CASKADRASTEAFF.

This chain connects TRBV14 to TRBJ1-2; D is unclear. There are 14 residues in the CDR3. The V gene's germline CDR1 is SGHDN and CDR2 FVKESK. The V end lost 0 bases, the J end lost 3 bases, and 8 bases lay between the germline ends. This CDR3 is CASSQDRTDYGYTF. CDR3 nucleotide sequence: TGTGCCAGCAGCCAAGATCGAACGGACTATGGCTACACCTTC.

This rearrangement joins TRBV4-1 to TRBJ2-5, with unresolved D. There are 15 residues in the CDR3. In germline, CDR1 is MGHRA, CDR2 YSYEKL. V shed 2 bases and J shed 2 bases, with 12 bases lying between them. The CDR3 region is CASSQIGGEQETQYF. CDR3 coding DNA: TGCGCCAGCAGCCAAATTGGTGGGGAACAAGAGACCCAGTACTTC.

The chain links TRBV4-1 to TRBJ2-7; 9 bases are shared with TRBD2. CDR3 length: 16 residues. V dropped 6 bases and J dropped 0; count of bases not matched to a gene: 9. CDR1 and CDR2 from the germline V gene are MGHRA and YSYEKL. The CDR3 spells CASRPGLAGDSYEQYF. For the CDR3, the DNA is TGCGCCAGCAGGCCCGGCTTAGCGGGGGACTCCTACGAGCAGTACTTC.

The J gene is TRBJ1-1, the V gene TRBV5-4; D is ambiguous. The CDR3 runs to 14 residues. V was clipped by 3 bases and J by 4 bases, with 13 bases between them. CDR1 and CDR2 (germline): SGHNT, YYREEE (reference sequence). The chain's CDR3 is CASSSVRVGTEAFF. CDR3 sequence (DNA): TGTGCCAGCAGCTCAGTAAGGGTTGGCACTGAAGCTTTCTTT.

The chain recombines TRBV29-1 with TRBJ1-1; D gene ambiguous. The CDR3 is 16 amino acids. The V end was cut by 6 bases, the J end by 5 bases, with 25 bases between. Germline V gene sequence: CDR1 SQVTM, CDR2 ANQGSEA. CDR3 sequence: CSVVEKWMPPGTEAFF. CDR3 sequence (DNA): TGCAGCGTCGTAGAAAAATGGATGCCGCCGGGTACTGAAGCTTTCTTT.

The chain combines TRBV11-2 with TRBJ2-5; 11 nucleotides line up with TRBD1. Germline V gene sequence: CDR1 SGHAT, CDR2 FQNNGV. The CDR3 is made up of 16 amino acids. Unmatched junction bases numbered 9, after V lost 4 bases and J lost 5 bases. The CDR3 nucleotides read TGTGCCAGCAGCTCTACACGGACAGGGGGCCAGGAGACCCAGTACTTC. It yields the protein CASSSTRTGGQETQYF.

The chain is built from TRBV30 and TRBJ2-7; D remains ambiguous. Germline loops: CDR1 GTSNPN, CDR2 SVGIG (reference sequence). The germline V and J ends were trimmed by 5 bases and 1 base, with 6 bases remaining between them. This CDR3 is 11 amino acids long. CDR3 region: CAWLGSYEQYF. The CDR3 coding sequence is TGTGCCTGGCTGGGATCCTACGAGCAGTACTTC.

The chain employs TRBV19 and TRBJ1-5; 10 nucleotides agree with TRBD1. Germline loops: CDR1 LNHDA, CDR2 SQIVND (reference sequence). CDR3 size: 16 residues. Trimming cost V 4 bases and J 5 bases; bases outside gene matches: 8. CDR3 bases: TGTGCCAGTAGTACCTTAGGGACAGGGGAACATCAGCCCCAGCATTTT. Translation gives CASSTLGTGEHQPQHF.

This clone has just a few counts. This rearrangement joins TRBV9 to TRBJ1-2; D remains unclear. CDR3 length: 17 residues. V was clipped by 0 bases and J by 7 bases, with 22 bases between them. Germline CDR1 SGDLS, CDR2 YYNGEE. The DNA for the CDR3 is TGTGCCAGCAGCGTAGGCGGGAAACCCCACCACCGGTTTGGCTACACCTTC. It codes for CASSVGGKPHHRFGYTF.

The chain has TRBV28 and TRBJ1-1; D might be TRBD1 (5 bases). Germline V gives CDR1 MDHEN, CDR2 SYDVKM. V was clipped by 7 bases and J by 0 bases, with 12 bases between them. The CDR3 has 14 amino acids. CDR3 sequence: CASNLAGLNTEAFF. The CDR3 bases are TGTGCCAGCAACTTGGCAGGGCTGAACACTGAAGCTTTCTTT.

The CDR3 sequence is CASSQEDRSFYEQYF. In nucleotides, the CDR3 is TGCGCCAGCAGCCAAGAGGACAGGTCATTCTACGAGCAGTACTTC. V gene TRBV4-1 combines with J gene TRBJ2-7; TRBD1 aligns across 7 bases. CDR3 length: 15 residues. V dropped 0 bases and J dropped 3; count of bases not matched to a gene: 5. Germline V gene sequence: CDR1 MGHRA, CDR2 YSYEKL.

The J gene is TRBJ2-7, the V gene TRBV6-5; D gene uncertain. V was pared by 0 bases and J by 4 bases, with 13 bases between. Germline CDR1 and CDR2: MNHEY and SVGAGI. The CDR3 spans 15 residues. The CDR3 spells CASSYSHNGMYEQYF. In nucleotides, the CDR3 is TGTGCCAGCAGTTACTCCCACAATGGGATGTACGAGCAGTACTTC.

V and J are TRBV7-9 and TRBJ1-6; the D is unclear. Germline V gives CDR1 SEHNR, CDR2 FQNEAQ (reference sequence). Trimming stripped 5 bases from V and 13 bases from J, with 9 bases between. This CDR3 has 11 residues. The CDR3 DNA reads TGTGCCAGCAGCCTCGAAGTGCCCCTCCACTTT. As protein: CASSLEVPLHF.

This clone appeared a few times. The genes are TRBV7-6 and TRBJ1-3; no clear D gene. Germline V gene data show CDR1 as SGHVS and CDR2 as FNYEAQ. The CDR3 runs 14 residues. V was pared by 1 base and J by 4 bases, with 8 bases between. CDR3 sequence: CASSLVQIGNTIYF. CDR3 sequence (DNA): TGTGCCAGCAGCTTAGTGCAGATAGGAAACACCATATATTTT.

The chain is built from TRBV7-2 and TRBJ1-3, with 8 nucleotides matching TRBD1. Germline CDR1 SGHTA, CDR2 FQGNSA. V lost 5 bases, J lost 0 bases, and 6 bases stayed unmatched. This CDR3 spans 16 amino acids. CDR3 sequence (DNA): TGTGCCAGCAGCCTTCAGGGGGCAAACTCTGGAAACACCATATATTTT. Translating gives CASSLQGANSGNTIYF.

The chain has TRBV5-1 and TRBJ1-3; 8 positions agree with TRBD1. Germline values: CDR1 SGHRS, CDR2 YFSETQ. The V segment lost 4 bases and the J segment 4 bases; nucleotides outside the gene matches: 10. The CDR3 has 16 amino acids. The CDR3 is CASSHLGQGEGNTIYF. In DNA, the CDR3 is TGCGCCAGCAGCCATCTCGGACAGGGTGAAGGAAACACCATATATTTT.

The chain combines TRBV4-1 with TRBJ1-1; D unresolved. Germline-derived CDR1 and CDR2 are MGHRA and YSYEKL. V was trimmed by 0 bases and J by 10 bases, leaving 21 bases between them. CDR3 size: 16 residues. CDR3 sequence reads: CASSQEGGHDYEGAFF. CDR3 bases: TGCGCCAGCAGCCAAGAGGGCGGGCACGACTATGAGGGAGCTTTCTTT.

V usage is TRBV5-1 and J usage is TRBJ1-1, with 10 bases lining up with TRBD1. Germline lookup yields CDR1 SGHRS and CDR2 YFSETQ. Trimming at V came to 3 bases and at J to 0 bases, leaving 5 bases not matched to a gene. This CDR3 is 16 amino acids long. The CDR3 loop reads CASSYDRGQVNTEAFF. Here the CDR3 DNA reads TGCGCCAGCAGCTACGACAGGGGGCAGGTGAACACTGAAGCTTTCTTT.

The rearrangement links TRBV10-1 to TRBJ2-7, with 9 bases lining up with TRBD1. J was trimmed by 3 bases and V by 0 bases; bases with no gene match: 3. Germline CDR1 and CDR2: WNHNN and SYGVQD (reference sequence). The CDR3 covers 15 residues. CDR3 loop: CASSESTGGFYEQYF. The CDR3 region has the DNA TGCGCCAGCAGTGAGTCGACAGGGGGGTTCTACGAGCAGTACTTC.

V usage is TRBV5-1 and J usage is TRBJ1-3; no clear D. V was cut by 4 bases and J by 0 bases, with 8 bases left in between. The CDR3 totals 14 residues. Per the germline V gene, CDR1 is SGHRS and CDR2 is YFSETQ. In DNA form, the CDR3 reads TGCGCCAGCAGCAGTGGGTCCTCTGGAAACACCATATATTTT. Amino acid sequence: CASSSGSSGNTIYF.

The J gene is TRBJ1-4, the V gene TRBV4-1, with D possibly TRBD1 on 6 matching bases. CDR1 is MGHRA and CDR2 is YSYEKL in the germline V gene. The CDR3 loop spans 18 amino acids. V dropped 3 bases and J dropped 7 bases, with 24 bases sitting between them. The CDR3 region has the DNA TGCGCCAGCAGCCAGGAATGGACAGCGATCGTCTTTTTTGAAAAACTGTTTTTT. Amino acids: CASSQEWTAIVFFEKLFF.